Here is one T cell receptor (beta chain) with its context. Original handling: Sequence data from immunoSEQ were junction-only and lacked quality scores; consequently, filtering differed. Clones were read by immunoSEQ multiplex PCR, and TCRdb kept only the in-frame ones, dropping some. Clone size and V and J calls were adopted from that table, with D and trimming inferred from the DNA. The repertoire holds about 600,000 clones, approximately 97% seen once, with about 0.057% in the top ten. Naive CD45RA+ and memory CD45RA-negative subsets were split from CD4+ cells. This specimen belongs to a study of shared clonotypes between healthy human individuals. This CDR3 is built from 12 residues. Germline values: CDR1 MDHEN, CDR2 SYDVKM. V lost 8 bases and J lost 2, with 8 bases in between.

Input material: naive CD4+ T cells sorted from blood. Subset meaning: CD45RA+ positively selected. The sequence came from a woman aged 25 to 39 in good health. The chain is built from TRBV28 and TRBJ2-3, with D unclear. CDR3 coding DNA: TGTGCCAGCGTCGGTTTCACAGATACGCAGTATTTT. As protein: CASVGFTDTQYF.